This T cell receptor (beta chain) was sequenced in a study of cytotoxic CD8 clonotypes in ibrutinib-treated CLL (dated by TCRdb to the early 2020s). The study in broad terms: In this cohort, over 14 patients were treatment-naive and ten to eleven were relapsed/refractory, while 17 to 18 had unmutated IGHV. Responses were partial in approximately 24 patients and complete in 2; after median approximately 5.5 years follow-up, some 14 stayed in remission and 12 progressed. Response samples were obtained after a median of roughly 13 months of treatment, with a range of roughly 6 to 40 months. An average of about 260,000 productive templates and approximately 90,000 productive rearrangements was obtained per sample. Of the 90 or so participants in the trial, 25 to 30 had longitudinal samples available. Cryopreserved peripheral blood mononuclear cells were collected before treatment, at response, and at either disease progression or sustained remission. Patients were still on ibrutinib when every remission and progressive disease sample was collected.

The time point label of this sample denotes: approximately 25 months on ibrutinib. Around 1.8 micrograms of genomic DNA were extracted from cryopreserved PBMCs for TCR beta library preparation. Longitudinal blood samples from CLL patients on ibrutinib monotherapy were analyzed using high-throughput TCR beta sequencing. The patients took part in an open-label, single-center phase 2 trial of ibrutinib monotherapy. About this clone itself: The target of this receptor is not known. No much larger clone is present one base from it, and per-base qualities are unavailable.

V sheds 5 bases and J sheds 1 base, leaving 24 bases between their ends. From its cysteine to its phenylalanine, the CDR3 spans 19 amino acids. The retained sequence is limited to the CDR3, 57 bases, with the frame set at the first base. CDR1 and CDR2, per the germline V gene (reference sequence), are PRHDT and FYEKMQ. Each clonotype received, on average, approximately 9.9x coverage in deep resolution sequencing performed on a MiSeq, where the target depth lay between 1 in 1 million and 1 in 200,000 T cells. TCR beta libraries were generated with the immunoSEQ hsTCRB Kit. In the original analysis: The data were analyzed with ImmunoSEQ Analyzer and ImmunoSEQ Data Assistant, and V, D and J gene assignments followed IMGT definitions. Clonality was computed as one minus normalized Shannon entropy of productive rearrangement frequencies, ranging from 0 to 1. Only overrepresented clonotypes making up at least 0.05% of each patient's repertoire were included in the public clonotype analysis. About twelve age-matched healthy donor repertoires from immuneACCESS were used as controls for clonality. In its TCRdb copy, this immuneACCESS table keeps in-frame sequences only and misses some clones. Where compared with another copy, unresolved V genes explain less than half of these, and the others have no known cause. V, J and clone size derive from that table, while D and trimming were established from the DNA sequence. Present in this sample are tens of thousands of clones, approximately 60% of which were seen just once. Roughly 20% of the sample lies in the top ten.

Findings and caveats that apply to the study as a whole: Baseline clonality was found to be higher than that of age-matched healthy donors and was strongly correlated with circulating CD8+ T-cell counts. Public clonotypes were found to be uncommon and were observed to contract or remain stable during treatment; the increase in clonality was shown to reflect expansion of private clonotypes at ibrutinib response. Clonality increased at ibrutinib response, stayed stable in sustained remission, and fell back toward baseline at progression. Sampling times were not matched between sustained-remission and progressing patients, and lymph node repertoires were not studied.

Rearrangement joined TRBV13 to TRBJ2-1, with TRBD2 perhaps the D gene, on 5 matching bases. This clonotype was obtained from a human donor with chronic lymphocytic leukemia. The material sequenced was PBMCs, taken after 24 months of ibrutinib treatment. The CDR3 corresponds to CASSPPPVSGGGSYNEQFF. The bases are TGTGCCAGCAGCCCCCCCCCGGTCAGCGGAGGAGGTTCCTACAATGAGCAGTTCTTC.